This T cell receptor beta chain was captured by sequencing in a study of blood T cell repertoires in COVID-19. Study information: The origin of the acute and convalescent COVID-19 samples was the United States, Italy and Spain. PBMCs, B-cell-depleted T cells, or T cells were the source of the cDNA or gDNA that made up the material.

Methods used by the authors: Estimates of nucleated cell counts were drawn from the amplification of reference gene primers. TCRdb's table, derived via immunoSEQ multiplex PCR, lists solely in-frame clones and lacks some. The DNA gave D and trimming, while V, J and clone size come from that table. The sample includes some 100,000 clones, around 87% of them seen just once. CDR1 and CDR2 from the germline V gene are LGHDT and YNNKEL (reference sequence). CDR3 length: 12 residues. Trimming took off 8 bases at V and 3 bases at J, with 10 bases between the two ends. V and J are TRBV3-1 (or the pseudogene TRBV3-2) and TRBJ1-2; D is ambiguous. This TCR was sampled from a human donor in a cohort sampled during active COVID-19. The sample was peripheral blood. The CDR3 here is CASGQADYGYTF. The CDR3 DNA reads TGTGCCAGCGGGCAGGCTGACTATGGCTACACCTTC.